Detailed here is one T cell receptor beta chain. In this sample, this clonotype turned up many times. Its cognate antigen has yet to be identified. It has no much larger one-base neighbor in the sample; base qualities were not kept. This sample was sequenced with an Illumina HiSeq 2500. Quantitative 5'-RACE with molecular barcodes was the method used to prepare the TCR beta libraries. On the authors' methods: To identify disease-linked TCR variants, a new computational method was used, one built on a probabilistic model of VDJ rearrangement. TCRdb reprocessed the public reads (quality trimming at Q25 with fastp, clone calling with MiXCR) and kept in-frame beta chains. Records with the same CDR3 protein are collapsed into one entry carrying the most frequent genes and DNA. The V and J calls were determined by TCRdb, not by the authors. Recorded for this sample are hundreds of thousands of distinct CDR3 sequences; under 30% of them occurred a single time. Jointly, the top ten make up about 6.9% of the sample.

This entry comes from a study of CD8 T cells in ankylosing spondylitis (dated by TCRdb to 2016 to 2017). Concerning the study at large: The study set out to find disease-linked TCR variants by profiling T cell receptor beta repertoires in ankylosing spondylitis patients and healthy donors. The whole study cohort included 108 healthy donors and 20 to 25 ankylosing spondylitis patients. Peripheral blood was sampled, and synovial fluid was additionally collected from ankylosing spondylitis patients. What the authors observed across the whole study: Blood from ankylosing spondylitis patients appeared to be characterized by a TCR beta motif composed of several highly homologous amino acid variants. The disease-linked clones were reported to be significantly enriched in matched synovial fluid samples from ankylosing spondylitis patients. The disease-linked clones showed a CD8+ phenotype and occurred at relatively low frequencies in peripheral blood. Some TCR beta motif variants had previously been reported in synovial fluid and blood of reactive arthritis patients, which suggested common disease-initiation mechanisms.

The TCR comes from a male donor with ankylosing spondylitis or in good health (not recorded which). Sequenced material: blood, either unsorted or a sorted T cell fraction (not recorded which).

The CDR3 reads CASAGSQETQYF. The DNA is TGTGCCAGCGCCGGGTCTCAAGAGACCCAGTACTTC. Recombination joined TRBV6-2 or TRBV6-3 with TRBJ2-5, with no confident D gene call. V loses 8 bases, J loses 2 bases, and the germline ends lie 9 bases apart. The CDR3 covers 12 residues, taking in both the cysteine and the phenylalanine. Only the CDR3 DNA stays, 36 bases, in frame from base 1. The germline V gene sets CDR1 to MNHEY and CDR2 to SVGEGT.